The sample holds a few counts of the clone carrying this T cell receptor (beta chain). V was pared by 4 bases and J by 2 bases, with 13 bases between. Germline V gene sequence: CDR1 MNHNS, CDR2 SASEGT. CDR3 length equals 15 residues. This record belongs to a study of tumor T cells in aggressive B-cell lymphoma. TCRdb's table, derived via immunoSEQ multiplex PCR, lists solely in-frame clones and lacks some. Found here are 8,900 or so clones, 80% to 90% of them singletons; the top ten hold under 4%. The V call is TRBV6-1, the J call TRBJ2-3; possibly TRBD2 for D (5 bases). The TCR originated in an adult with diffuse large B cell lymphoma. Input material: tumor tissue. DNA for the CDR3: TGTGCCAGCAGTGTTCAGCGGCTTGACACAGATACGCAGTATTTT. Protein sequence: CASSVQRLDTDTQYF.